Listed below are T cell receptor beta chains from one sample, sequenced in a study of T cell responses to AZD1222 COVID-19 vaccine. Assay used: immunoSEQ multiplex PCR; TCRdb lists only in-frame clones, some missing. The sample has about 190,000 clones; approximately 92% are singletons. The sample in question was peripheral blood, obtained on day 0 of AZD1222 vaccination. All receptors derive from an adult in good health. Both conserved end residues are part of each CDR3. The D gene is left open where the match is weak. A clone size is listed for some rows: how often the clone was seen (once, few, many), or a class if it is expanded.

v_gene	d_gene	abundance	j_gene	CDR3aa	CDR3nt
TRBV5-1	NA	NA	TRBJ1-4	CASRDTATNEKLFF	TGCGCCAGCAGAGACACCGCAACTAATGAAAAACTGTTTTTT
TRBV5-1	NA	NA	TRBJ2-7	CASAKDISYEQYF	TGCGCCAGCGCCAAGGACATCTCCTACGAGCAGTACTTC
TRBV11-2	NA	NA	TRBJ1-2	CASSLGPEGLGGYTF	TGTGCCAGCAGCCTAGGTCCGGAAGGACTAGGCGGCTACACCTTC
TRBV6-5	TRBD2	NA	TRBJ2-5	CASTLAGVSQETQYF	TGTGCCAGCACCTTGGCGGGGGTTTCCCAAGAGACCCAGTACTTC
TRBV11-2	TRBD1	once	TRBJ2-6	CASSPFRTGIRPGANVLTF	TGTGCCAGCAGCCCCTTCAGGACAGGGATCAGACCTGGGGCCAACGTCCTGACTTTC
TRBV27	NA	NA	TRBJ1-2	CASSTGRYGYTF	TGTGCCAGCAGTACCGGCCGCTATGGCTACACCTTC
TRBV5-1	NA	NA	TRBJ1-1	CASSLSGTNTEAFF	TGCGCCAGCAGCTTGTCCGGGACGAACACTGAAGCTTTCTTT
TRBV3-1/TRBV3-2	NA	once	TRBJ2-1	CASRRNVAELHSYNEQFF	TGTGCCAGCAGACGAAACGTAGCGGAGTTGCACTCCTACAATGAGCAGTTCTTC
TRBV19	NA	NA	TRBJ1-2	CASHPGPGLDYGYTF	TGTGCCAGCCACCCGGGACCTGGGCTCGACTATGGCTACACCTTC
TRBV10-3	TRBD1	once	TRBJ1-1	CAISSDRDTEAFF	TGTGCCATCAGTAGTGACAGGGACACTGAAGCTTTCTTT
TRBV12-3/TRBV12-4	NA	few	TRBJ1-2	CASSPTEAGGCTF	TGTGCCAGCAGCCCAACCGAAGCAGGAGGTTGCACCTTC
TRBV2	NA	NA	TRBJ2-7	CASSEVLGPFSYEQYF	TGTGCCAGCAGTGAAGTATTGGGGCCTTTCTCCTACGAGCAGTACTTC
TRBV18	TRBD1	NA	TRBJ1-5	CASSPQALSGETGYNQPQHF	TGTGCCAGCTCACCCCAAGCGCTTTCAGGAGAGACAGGGTACAATCAGCCCCAGCATTTT
TRBV7-6	TRBD2	NA	TRBJ2-1	CASSLSTGGPFPYNEQFF	TGTGCCAGCAGCTTATCTACGGGGGGGCCTTTCCCCTACAATGAGCAGTTCTTC
TRBV20-1	NA	NA	TRBJ2-7	CSASAGAAREQYF	TGCAGTGCTAGTGCCGGGGCTGCCCGCGAGCAGTACTTC
TRBV18	NA	NA	TRBJ1-2	CASSPNGFDGYTF	TGTGCCAGCTCACCAAACGGGTTCGATGGCTACACCTTC
TRBV3-1/TRBV3-2	NA	NA	TRBJ2-1	CASSSWTTINEQFF	TGTGCCAGCTCTTCTTGGACCACCATTAATGAGCAGTTCTTC
TRBV18	NA	NA	TRBJ1-1	CASSPVGQNEAFF	TGTGCCAGCTCACCAGTGGGGCAGAATGAAGCTTTCTTT
TRBV5-1	NA	NA	TRBJ1-1	CASSDLQGAGTEAFF	TGCGCCAGCAGCGACCTACAGGGCGCGGGCACTGAAGCTTTCTTT
TRBV7-2	TRBD1	NA	TRBJ2-4	CASSAHRTGGTGIQYF	TGTGCCAGCAGCGCCCATCGCACAGGGGGGACGGGCATTCAGTACTTC
TRBV19	TRBD1	NA	TRBJ2-7	CASSWGQGSYEQYF	TGTGCCAGTAGCTGGGGACAGGGGTCGTACGAGCAGTACTTC
TRBV5-1	TRBD1	NA	TRBJ2-7	CASSLDDRGYEQYF	TGCGCCAGCAGCTTGGACGACAGGGGCTACGAGCAGTACTTC
TRBV7-2	TRBD1	NA	TRBJ1-2	CASSLGGTGGVEGYTF	TGTGCCAGCAGCTTAGGAGGGACAGGGGGGGTGGAGGGCTACACCTTC
TRBV5-5	NA	NA	TRBJ1-2	CASSLGASAMLSYTF	TGTGCCAGCAGCTTGGGCGCCAGCGCTATGTTGAGCTACACCTTC
TRBV12-3/TRBV12-4	TRBD1	NA	TRBJ1-1	CASSLQGAEAFF	TGTGCCAGCAGCCTTCAGGGGGCTGAAGCTTTCTTT
TRBV10-3	NA	NA	TRBJ1-3	CATQGLEDTIYF	TGTGCGACACAGGGATTGGAGGACACCATATATTTT
TRBV12-3/TRBV12-4	NA	NA	TRBJ1-2	CASSFRYGYGYTF	TGTGCCAGCAGTTTTAGATATGGCTATGGCTACACCTTC
TRBV5-6	NA	NA	TRBJ1-2	CASSLTGIPKDGYTF	TGTGCCAGCAGCTTAACAGGTATTCCTAAGGATGGCTACACCTTC
TRBV3-1/TRBV3-2	TRBD2	NA	TRBJ2-1	CASSQGGTSGGASGNEQFF	TGTGCCAGCAGCCAAGGTGGGACTAGCGGGGGGGCATCTGGGAATGAGCAGTTCTTC
TRBV3-1/TRBV3-2	NA	NA	TRBJ2-2	CASSQVPTGELFF	TGTGCCAGCAGCCAAGTTCCCACCGGGGAGCTGTTTTTT
TRBV7-9	TRBD1	NA	TRBJ1-6	CASSPTKTGNSPLHF	TGTGCCAGCAGCCCCACGAAGACAGGGAATTCACCCCTCCACTTT
TRBV18	NA	NA	TRBJ1-3	CASSPVTVRSGNTIYF	TGTGCCAGCTCACCAGTCACGGTCCGCTCTGGAAACACCATATATTTT
TRBV7-2	TRBD1	NA	TRBJ1-2	CASSITGQGADGYTF	TGTGCCAGCAGCATCACTGGACAGGGGGCCGATGGCTACACCTTC
TRBV19	NA	NA	TRBJ1-1	CASSIARSTEAFF	TGTGCCAGTAGTATAGCCAGGAGCACTGAAGCTTTCTTT
TRBV7-2	NA	NA	TRBJ2-7	CASTYQDGVYEQYF	TGTGCCAGCACCTATCAAGACGGCGTGTACGAGCAGTACTTC
TRBV9	TRBD2	NA	TRBJ2-7	CASSAWGGEQYF	TGTGCCAGCAGCGCCTGGGGAGGGGAGCAGTACTTC
TRBV18	NA	NA	TRBJ1-2	CASSPGGDGYTF	TGTGCCAGCTCACCGGGGGGCGATGGCTACACCTTC
TRBV4-3	NA	NA	TRBJ1-6	CASSQELEADNSPLHF	TGCGCCAGCAGCCAAGAATTGGAGGCGGATAATTCACCCCTCCACTTT
TRBV7-3	TRBD2	NA	TRBJ2-3	CASGYSGGSTDTQYF	TGTGCCAGCGGGTACAGCGGGGGGAGCACAGATACGCAGTATTTT
TRBV19	NA	NA	TRBJ1-2	CASSVQAGAFYGYTF	TGTGCCAGTAGTGTTCAGGCAGGGGCATTCTATGGCTACACCTTC
TRBV3-1/TRBV3-2	TRBD2	NA	TRBJ2-5	CASSPTSGIQETQYF	TGTGCCAGCAGCCCGACTAGCGGCATCCAAGAGACCCAGTACTTC
TRBV3-1/TRBV3-2	NA	NA	TRBJ2-1	CASSHPDEQFF	TGTGCCAGCAGCCACCCGGATGAGCAGTTCTTC
TRBV29-1	TRBD1	NA	TRBJ1-2	CSVEISRGVGYTF	TGCAGCGTTGAAATTAGCAGGGGGGTCGGCTACACCTTC
TRBV6-5	TRBD1	NA	TRBJ1-2	CASSFQGGAYGYTF	TGTGCCAGCAGTTTCCAGGGGGGGGCCTATGGCTACACCTTC
TRBV6-1	NA	once	TRBJ2-3	CASSEATRDTQYF	TGTGCCAGCAGTGAAGCGACCCGGGATACGCAGTATTTT
TRBV6-2/TRBV6-3	NA	NA	TRBJ2-1	CASSDFGNEQFF	TGTGCCAGCAGTGACTTTGGCAATGAGCAGTTCTTC
TRBV24-1	NA	NA	TRBJ2-7	CATSDGSAPSEQYF	TGTGCCACCAGTGATGGGTCAGCCCCCAGCGAGCAGTACTTC
TRBV7-8	NA	NA	TRBJ1-5	CASSLVGEAQPQHF	TGTGCCAGCAGCTTAGTGGGGGAGGCTCAGCCCCAGCATTTT
TRBV9	NA	NA	TRBJ2-1	CASSPRTGAYNEQFF	TGTGCCAGCAGCCCTCGGACTGGGGCCTACAATGAGCAGTTCTTC
TRBV2	NA	NA	TRBJ1-1	CASSLGQTQGTEAFF	TGTGCCAGCAGCTTAGGACAGACCCAAGGGACTGAAGCTTTCTTT
TRBV19	TRBD1	NA	TRBJ1-2	CASSDRYRGRGGYTF	TGTGCCAGTAGTGACCGATACAGGGGGCGGGGTGGCTACACCTTC
TRBV3-1/TRBV3-2	NA	NA	TRBJ2-5	CASSHTNLWETQYF	TGTGCCAGCAGCCATACCAACCTATGGGAGACCCAGTACTTC